The T cell receptor (beta chain) under discussion was sequenced for a study of monozygotic twins with inflammatory bowel disease. Comment on this clonotype: Its antigen remains unknown.

CDR1 GTSNPN and CDR2 SVGIG come from the germline V gene (reference sequence). There are 12 residues in the CDR3. Study-level results: The study found lower TCRbeta diversity (inverse Simpson) in IBD patients than in healthy co-twins.

Template switching appended UMIs that held a 6-nucleotide sample barcode. TCRdb reprocessed the 5' RACE reads, keeping one entry per CDR3 protein, no DNA. This specimen shows about 160,000 distinct CDR3 sequences; the ten leading clones hold around 6.8%. The TCR comes from a human donor with ulcerative colitis or Crohn's disease, or a healthy co-twin of an affected twin (not recorded which). Source material: blood. The chain links TRBV30 to TRBJ2-6. The CDR3 sequence: CAWKSGANVLTF.